These 18 T cell receptor beta chains originate from one sample sequenced in a study of CD8+CD57+ T cells in acquired aplastic anemia. The patients chosen for sequencing had shown expansion of CD8+CD57+ cells (detected by flow cytometry). Profiles of TCR beta VDJ and CDR3 were generated from a genomic DNA template. TCRdb independently ran MiXCR on the reads; one entry per CDR3 protein. The table lists 90,000 to 150,000 distinct CDR3 sequences, 45% to 60% of them singletons, with 29% in the top ten. The sequencing input was sorted CD4+, CD8+, or CD8+CD57+ T cells (not recorded which) from PBMCs. The receptors originated from a human donor with aplastic anemia.

The chain combines TRBV5-1 with TRBJ2-6; D gene unclear. Germline V lookup: CDR1 SGHRS, CDR2 YFSETQ. The CDR3 is made up of 15 amino acids. V was pared by 4 bases and J by 1 base, with 9 bases between. Here the CDR3 DNA reads TGCGCCAGCAGCCTCTATCTGTCTGGGGCCAACGTCCTGACTTTC. Encoded protein: CASSLYLSGANVLTF.

This clonotype showed up many times. The chain combines TRBV24-1 with TRBJ2-3; 10 bases line up with TRBD2. The CDR3 loop spans 15 amino acids. CDR1 and CDR2 from the germline V gene are KGHDR and SFDVKD. Trimming removed 4 bases from V and 4 bases from J; junction bases left unmatched: 4. CDR3 nucleotide sequence: TGTGCCACCAGTGACCTACTAGCGGGACCAGATACGCAGTATTTT. Translation gives CATSDLLAGPDTQYF.

This sequence joins TRBV7-6 and TRBJ2-3; no firm D call. Germline V CDR1 and CDR2: SGHVS, FNYEAQ. V gave up 4 bases and J gave up 0 bases, with 8 bases separating them. The CDR3 has 14 residues. CDR3 region: CASSSEPSTDTQYF. The DNA for the CDR3 is TGTGCCAGCAGCTCGGAGCCGAGCACAGATACGCAGTATTTT.

V and J are TRBV7-8 and TRBJ2-3; 9 bases align to TRBD1. Germline V lookup: CDR1 SGHVS, CDR2 FQNEAQ. With V trimmed by 2 bases and J by 3 bases, 3 bases remained unmatched. The CDR3 runs to 15 residues. The CDR3 protein is CASSLYRGPTDTQYF. For the CDR3, the DNA is TGTGCCAGCAGCTTATACAGGGGGCCGACAGATACGCAGTATTTT.

This clonotype has at least ten counts. V and J are TRBV4-3 and TRBJ2-7, with D perhaps TRBD2 (5 bases). Germline CDR1 reads LGHNA; CDR2 reads YSLEER. The CDR3 is made up of 15 amino acids. V lost 0 bases, J lost 1 base, and 10 bases lay in between. The chain's CDR3 is CASSQDPGESYEQYF. In DNA form, the CDR3 reads TGCGCCAGCAGCCAAGATCCCGGGGAGTCCTACGAGCAGTACTTC.

The rearrangement joins TRBV29-1 to TRBJ2-7, with 8 bases matching TRBD1. The CDR3 length is 13 residues. J lost 2 bases, V lost 6 bases, and 6 bases had no gene match. CDR1 SQVTM and CDR2 ANQGSEA come from the germline V gene. CDR3 sequence: CSVVGQGPYEQYF. CDR3 DNA sequence: TGCAGCGTCGTCGGACAGGGCCCCTACGAGCAGTACTTC.

This clonotype has a count of ten or more. The chain is built from TRBV6-2 or TRBV6-3 and TRBJ2-7, with a tentative D call TRBD1 (6 bases). The germline V gene has CDR1 MNHEY and CDR2 SVGEGT. The V end was cut by 2 bases, the J end by 2 bases, with 7 bases between. This CDR3 has 13 residues. DNA of the CDR3: TGTGCCAGCAGTTACGGGGGCCCCTACGAGCAGTACTTC. It codes for CASSYGGPYEQYF.

V and J are TRBV2 and TRBJ2-3; no firm D call. Per the germline V gene, CDR1 is SNHLY and CDR2 is FYNNEI. This CDR3 is 11 amino acids long. V lost 3 bases and J 4 bases, leaving 2 bases between the germline ends. This CDR3 is CASSDPDTQYF. The CDR3 DNA is TGTGCCAGCAGTGATCCAGATACGCAGTATTTT.

The chain employs TRBV7-6 and TRBJ2-5; weak D call: TRBD1 (5 bases). This CDR3 is 15 amino acids long. V was trimmed by 5 bases and J by 3 bases, leaving 16 bases between them. CDR1 is SGHVS and CDR2 is FNYEAQ in the germline V gene. The CDR3 loop is CASSPGRGAKETQYF. The CDR3 DNA sequence: TGTGCCAGCAGCCCTGGACGTGGGGCCAAAGAGACCCAGTACTTC.

The sample holds many counts of this clonotype. This rearrangement joins TRBV4-3 to TRBJ1-2; D perhaps matches TRBD1 (6 bases). This CDR3 is 17 amino acids long. The ends were cut back, 0 bases at V and 2 bases at J, with 16 bases in the middle. CDR1 is LGHNA, CDR2 YSLEER, per germline. Here the CDR3 reads CASSQDRTAAGNYGYTF. The CDR3 DNA reads as TGCGCCAGCAGCCAAGATCGGACAGCGGCGGGAAACTATGGCTACACCTTC.

The rearrangement links TRBV20-1 to TRBJ1-2, with a possible D match to TRBD1 (6 bases). CDR1 DFQATT and CDR2 SNEGSKA come from the germline V gene (reference sequence). The CDR3 consists of 14 residues. Trimming took 4 bases from V and 4 from J, leaving 16 bases between them. The CDR3 DNA reads as TGCAGTGCTACCGGGACACCCCTCGTCTATGGCTACACCTTC. The encoded protein is CSATGTPLVYGYTF.

This clonotype has a count of ten or more. The V call is TRBV5-1, the J call TRBJ1-2; D remains ambiguous. Between the trimmed V and J ends, which lost 0 bases and 1 base, there was a span of 10 bases. This CDR3 is built from 15 residues. The germline V gene encodes CDR1 SGHRS and CDR2 YFSETQ. CDR3: CASSLAPELNYGYTF. The CDR3 DNA is TGCGCCAGCAGCTTGGCTCCAGAACTTAACTATGGCTACACCTTC.

This clonotype was seen more than once but under ten times. The CDR3 loop is CAISETAEGYTF. The CDR3 region has the DNA TGTGCCATCAGTGAGACAGCAGAGGGCTACACCTTC. The V and J genes are TRBV10-3 and TRBJ1-2; no firm D call. V lost 2 bases and J 8 bases, leaving 9 bases between the germline ends. There are 12 residues in the CDR3. Germline V CDR1 and CDR2: ENHRY, SYGVKD.

A note on this clonotype: The junction departs from germline at one end; a sequencing error may be responsible. The chain links TRBV10-1 to TRBJ1-4, with 9 bases that match TRBD1. The germline V gene encodes CDR1 WNHNN and CDR2 SYGVQD (reference sequence). The CDR3 is 15 residues long. In DNA form, the CDR3 reads TGTGCCAGCAGCACCCAGGGACAGGGCTCTGAAAAACTGTTTTTT. Its translation: CASSTQGQGSEKLFF.

This chain uses TRBV7-6 with TRBJ1-3; weak D call: TRBD1 (6 bases). Trimming stripped 5 bases from V and 3 bases from J, with 14 bases between. This CDR3 has 15 amino acids. CDR1 is SGHVS and CDR2 is FNYEAQ in the germline V gene. The DNA for the CDR3 is TGTGCCAGCAGCCAACAGGGTCGTGATGGAAACACCATATATTTT. Protein sequence: CASSQQGRDGNTIYF.

CDR3 protein: CASSTGSFYGYTF. CDR3 nucleotides: TGTGCCAGCAGCACAGGGTCGTTCTATGGCTACACCTTC. The chain joins TRBV7-9 to TRBJ1-2, with D tentatively TRBD1 (6 bases). Germline values: CDR1 SEHNR, CDR2 FQNEAQ (reference sequence). Trimming pared 5 bases from V and 4 bases from J, leaving 11 bases between. CDR3 length: 13 amino acids.

The chain has TRBV4-3 and TRBJ1-5, with D uncertain. CDR1 LGHNA and CDR2 YSLEER come from the germline V gene. Trimming removed 0 bases from V and 6 bases from J, with 6 bases in between. The CDR3 has 13 amino acids. CDR3 residues: CASSQDSGQPQHF. CDR3 DNA sequence: TGCGCCAGCAGCCAAGATTCGGGTCAGCCCCAGCATTTT.

In this sample, this clonotype turned up a few times. The CDR3, as DNA: TGTGCCAGCGCCCAGGGAGATACGCAGTATTTT. Translating it yields CASAQGDTQYF. The chain uses TRBV25-1 and TRBJ2-3; D is possibly TRBD1 (5 bases). V shed 8 bases and J shed 5 bases, with 8 bases lying between them. Germline loops: CDR1 MGHDK, CDR2 SYGVNS. The CDR3 covers 11 residues.